This passage covers 21 T cell receptor beta chains from one sample sequenced in a study of blood T cell repertoires in COVID-19. Clones were read by immunoSEQ multiplex PCR, and TCRdb kept only the in-frame ones, dropping some. The sample holds about 140,000 clones, around nine tenths seen once. The sample taken for sequencing was peripheral blood. These receptors were obtained from a man aged 55 to 69 with active or convalescent COVID-19.

The chain combines TRBV27 with TRBJ2-3, with D unclear. V lost 5 bases, J lost 5 bases, and 11 bases lay in between. The CDR3 contains 13 residues. Germline V gene sequence: CDR1 MNHEY, CDR2 SMNVEV (reference sequence). DNA for the CDR3: TGTGCCAGCAGTCTCTCCCGAGGAGATACGCAGTATTTT. Protein product: CASSLSRGDTQYF.

This clone was seen just once. The rearrangement uses TRBV5-1 and TRBJ1-3, with D tentatively TRBD1 (6 bases). With 2 bases removed from V and 0 bases from J, the gap between germline ends came to 9 bases. From germline, CDR1 is SGHRS and CDR2 YFSETQ. This CDR3 has 15 amino acids. CDR3 bases: TGCGCCAGCAGCTTAGGGGGAAGCTCTGGAAACACCATATATTTT. Protein sequence: CASSLGGSSGNTIYF.

The J gene is TRBJ2-3, the V gene TRBV6-5; TRBD2 matches at 7 bases. The V segment lost 0 bases and the J segment 1 base; nucleotides outside the gene matches: 4. This CDR3 has 16 amino acids. Germline V gene sequence: CDR1 MNHEY, CDR2 SVGAGI. CDR3 sequence: CASSYSLAGGTDTQYF. The CDR3 DNA reads as TGTGCCAGCAGTTACTCGCTGGCGGGAGGCACAGATACGCAGTATTTT.

The V and J genes are TRBV5-5 and TRBJ2-6; the D gene is possibly TRBD2 (5 bases). Germline V gene sequence: CDR1 SGHKS, CDR2 YYEKEE (reference sequence). This CDR3 spans 16 amino acids. V lost 1 base, J lost 0 bases, and 8 bases lay in between. In DNA, the CDR3 is TGTGCCAGCAGCTTGATCCGGGGCTCTGGGGCCAACGTCCTGACTTTC. This sequence encodes CASSLIRGSGANVLTF.

This clone occurred once. The V call is TRBV18, the J call TRBJ1-4; D remains unclear. Germline CDR1 reads KGHSH; CDR2 reads LQKENI. V was pared by 3 bases and J by 0 bases, with 8 bases between. This CDR3 has 15 amino acids. CDR3 residues: CASSPFPTTNEKLFF. CDR3 nucleotides: TGTGCCAGCTCACCTTTCCCAACAACTAATGAAAAACTGTTTTTT.

This chain joins TRBV10-1 and TRBJ2-1; weak D call: TRBD1 (6 bases). This CDR3 region has 12 residues. V lost 5 bases and J 12 bases, leaving 14 bases between the germline ends. CDR1 and CDR2 (germline): WNHNN, SYGVQD (reference sequence). The CDR3 region has the DNA TGCGCCAGCAGTTCAGGGGCCGTCTCGCAGTTCTTC. Protein sequence: CASSSGAVSQFF.

The chain combines TRBV18 with TRBJ2-1; 10 nucleotides line up with TRBD2. With 0 bases clipped from V and 0 bases from J, the junction kept 5 bases outside the gene matches. Germline CDR1 and CDR2: KGHSH and LQKENI. This CDR3 contains 18 residues. This CDR3 is CASSPPGAGGSSYNEQFF. CDR3 bases: TGTGCCAGCTCACCACCGGGAGCGGGAGGGAGCTCCTACAATGAGCAGTTCTTC.

The J gene is TRBJ2-3, the V gene TRBV19, with TRBD1 identical over 7 bases. The CDR3 sequence is 16 residues long. Germline CDR1 LNHDA, CDR2 SQIVND (reference sequence). V was pared by 5 bases and J by 6 bases, with 14 bases of the junction left unmatched. This CDR3 reads CASSPRQGGLRDTQYF. The CDR3 bases are TGTGCCAGTAGTCCTCGACAGGGTGGCCTCCGCGATACGCAGTATTTT.

The chain uses TRBV23-1 and TRBJ2-5; 12 bases line up with TRBD2. TRBV23-1 is an ORF, with its function uncertain. The CDR3 loop spans 17 amino acids. V lost 2 bases to trimming and J lost 7 bases; unmatched junction nucleotides: 11. The CDR3 DNA reads as TGCGCCAGCAGTCAAAATGCTGGACTAGCGGGAAGTGGGACCCAGTACTTC. This translates into CASSQNAGLAGSGTQYF.

The rearrangement joins TRBV6-4 to TRBJ1-3; possibly TRBD1 for D (6 bases). V lost 4 bases to trimming and J lost 0 bases, with 10 bases between them. Germline V gives CDR1 MRHNA, CDR2 SNTAGT. The CDR3 runs to 15 residues. CDR3 sequence: CASSGDKSSGNTIYF. The DNA for the CDR3 is TGTGCCAGCAGTGGGGACAAGAGCTCTGGAAACACCATATATTTT.

This clone came up once. The rearrangement links TRBV7-2 to TRBJ1-2, with D uncertain. The CDR3 has 13 residues. Looked up from germline, CDR1 is SGHTA and CDR2 is FQGNSA. Deletions cut 5 bases from V and 3 bases from J, with 10 bases between. CDR3 sequence: CASSTRRDYGYTF. CDR3 bases: TGTGCCAGCAGCACTCGGAGGGACTATGGCTACACCTTC.

V gene TRBV7-2 combines with J gene TRBJ2-1; D is unresolved. The CDR3 has 15 residues. V was trimmed by 3 bases and J by 3 bases, leaving 12 bases between them. Germline CDR1 reads SGHTA; CDR2 reads FQGNSA. CDR3 sequence reads: CASSFRRPIYNEQFF. The CDR3 DNA reads as TGTGCCAGCAGCTTTAGGAGACCCATCTACAATGAGCAGTTCTTC.

The genes are TRBV27 and TRBJ2-1, with TRBD1 as a possible D gene (6 bases). Germline CDR1 reads MNHEY; CDR2 reads SMNVEV (reference sequence). The V end was cut by 3 bases, the J end by 9 bases, with 18 bases between. The CDR3 consists of 15 residues. The CDR3 coding sequence is TGTGCCAGCAGTTTTCGCAGGGGAGATAGGGGTGAGCAGTTCTTC. This gives the protein CASSFRRGDRGEQFF.

The J gene is TRBJ1-2, the V gene TRBV20-1; D is uncertain. V dropped 3 bases and J dropped 5 bases, with 13 bases sitting between them. CDR3 length equals 13 residues. Per germline, CDR1 DFQATT and CDR2 SNEGSKA (reference sequence). The chain's CDR3 is CSASENAGYGYTF. The CDR3 coding sequence is TGCAGTGCTAGTGAAAATGCCGGGTATGGCTACACCTTC.

V and J are TRBV19 and TRBJ2-5, with D possibly matching TRBD1 (6 bases). The V and J ends lost 5 bases and 4 bases respectively, with 14 bases between them. The CDR3 contains 14 residues. Germline V gene sequence: CDR1 LNHDA, CDR2 SQIVND (reference sequence). This CDR3 reads CASSPRARGETQYF. CDR3 DNA sequence: TGTGCCAGTAGTCCTAGGGCCAGGGGAGAGACCCAGTACTTC.

This clone was seen a handful of times. The chain combines TRBV15 with TRBJ1-5; perhaps TRBD1 as D (5 bases). There are 14 residues in the CDR3. CDR1 and CDR2 from the germline V gene are LNHNV and YYDKDF (reference sequence). With 7 bases removed from V and 0 bases from J, the gap between germline ends came to 10 bases. CDR3 in amino acids: CATTGQYSNQPQHF. In DNA, the CDR3 is TGTGCCACCACTGGACAATATAGCAATCAGCCCCAGCATTTT.

V gene TRBV11-2 combines with J gene TRBJ2-3, with 10 positions matching TRBD2. The CDR3 runs 16 residues. J lost 2 bases, V lost 5 bases, and 7 bases had no gene match. Germline lookup yields CDR1 SGHAT and CDR2 FQNNGV. The CDR3, as DNA: TGTGCCAGCAGCGTAGGGACTAGCGACCTCACAGATACGCAGTATTTT. Translation: CASSVGTSDLTDTQYF. Using reference TRBV11-2 and TRBJ2-3 for the parts outside the CDR3, the full variable domain is EAGVAQSPRYKIIEKRQSVAFWCNPISGHATLYWYQQILGQGPKLLIQFQNNGVVDDSQLPKDRFSAERLKGVDSTLKIQPAKLEDSAVYLCASSVGTSDLTDTQYFGPGTRLTVL.

A remark on this clone: One junction end does not reproduce the germline sequence, and a read error may be involved. The V gene is TRBV4-2, the J gene TRBJ1-4; TRBD1 matches at 7 bases. CDR1 and CDR2 from the germline V gene are LGHNA and YNFKEQ. CDR3 length: 12 amino acids. CDR3 nucleotides: TGTGCCAGCAGCCAAGATCGGACAGGAGTTGTTTTT. Its protein is CASSQDRTGVVF.

This chain joins TRBV9 and TRBJ2-3, with TRBD2 matching over 13 bases. J gave up 6 bases and V 4 bases, and 8 bases lay outside the gene matches. Germline CDR1 and CDR2: SGDLS and YYNGEE. The CDR3 extends over 16 amino acids. The CDR3: CASSPRTSGSSDTQYF. The CDR3 DNA reads TGTGCCAGCAGCCCCCGGACTAGCGGGAGTTCGGATACGCAGTATTTT.

The V gene is TRBV11-3, the J gene TRBJ2-1, with 11 bases fitting TRBD2. In germline, CDR1 is SGHNT, CDR2 YENEEA. V was clipped by 1 base and J by 7 bases; unmatched bases: 3. This CDR3 is 15 amino acids long. The DNA of the CDR3 is TGTGCCAGCAGCTTAGGTAGCGGGAGGGGAAATGAGCAGTTCTTC. Residues: CASSLGSGRGNEQFF.

The V and J genes are TRBV28 and TRBJ1-2; D call uncertain. CDR3 length: 15 residues. Per the germline V gene, CDR1 is MDHEN and CDR2 is SYDVKM. Trimming left V 2 bases short and J 4 bases short, with 14 bases between. The CDR3 loop is CASSLSTPIIYGYTF. The DNA of the CDR3 is TGTGCCAGCAGTTTAAGCACCCCCATTATCTATGGCTACACCTTC.